This TCR beta chain is from a study of OX40 agonist ivuxolimab in advanced cancers. Looking at the study overall: The patients received agonistic anti-OX40 (CD134) antibody ivuxolimab. The study reported partial responses in three patients: one hepatocellular carcinoma, two cutaneous melanoma. Patients treated during dose escalation were battling hepatocellular carcinoma, melanoma, renal cell or head and neck cancer. The study, taken as a whole, reports: CD4+ T cells averaged fewer expanded clones than CD8+ T cells.

The CDR3 has 14 amino acids. Germline V gene sequence: CDR1 MNHNS, CDR2 SASEGT. The ends were cut back, 1 base at V and 6 bases at J, with 7 bases in the middle. The method was immunoSEQ multiplex PCR; TCRdb's version includes in-frame clones alone and lacks a portion of them. The sample consists of 50,000 or so clones, 75% to 80% of them appearing once. This clone has more than one count but fewer than ten. Its antigen is unidentified. Here the sequenced sample was CD4+ or CD8+ T cells sorted from blood, taken in a trial of the OX40 agonist ivuxolimab. The sequence was collected from an adult with an advanced solid tumor such as melanoma, head and neck, liver or kidney cancer. The chain couples TRBV6-1 to TRBJ1-6, with D possibly TRBD1 on 6 matching bases. CDR3 in amino acids: CASSEGGANSPLHF. The DNA of the CDR3 is TGTGCCAGCAGTGAAGGGGGGGCTAATTCACCCCTCCACTTT.